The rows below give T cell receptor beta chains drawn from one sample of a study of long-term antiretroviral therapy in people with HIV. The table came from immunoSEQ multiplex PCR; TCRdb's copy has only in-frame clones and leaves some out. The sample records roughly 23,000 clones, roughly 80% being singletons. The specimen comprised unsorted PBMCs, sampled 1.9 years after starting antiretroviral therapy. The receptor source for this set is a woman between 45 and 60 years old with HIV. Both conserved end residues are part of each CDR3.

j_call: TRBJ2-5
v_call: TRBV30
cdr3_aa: CAWRTSGGSRETQYF

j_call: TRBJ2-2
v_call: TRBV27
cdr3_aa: CASSTTGVPLTGELFF

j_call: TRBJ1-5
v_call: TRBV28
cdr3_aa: CASGRSSNQPQHF

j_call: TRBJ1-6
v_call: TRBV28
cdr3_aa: CASSLHGRNNSPLHF

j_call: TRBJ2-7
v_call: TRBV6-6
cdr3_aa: CASSYSPGGAGEQYF

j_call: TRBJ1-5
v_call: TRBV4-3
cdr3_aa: CASSPGGRQPQHF

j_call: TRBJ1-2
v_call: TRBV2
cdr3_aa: CASRVNYGYTF

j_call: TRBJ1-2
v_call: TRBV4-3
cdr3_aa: CASSLEYGGGYGYTF

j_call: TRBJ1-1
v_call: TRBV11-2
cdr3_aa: CASSLDDRGGAFF

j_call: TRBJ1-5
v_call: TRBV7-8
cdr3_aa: CASSLKGGRGLLQHF

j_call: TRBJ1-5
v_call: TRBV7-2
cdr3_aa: CASSPGIGSNQPQHF

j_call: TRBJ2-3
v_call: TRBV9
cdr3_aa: CASSVDLITDTQYF

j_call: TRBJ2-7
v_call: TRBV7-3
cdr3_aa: CASSRAPGRDEQYF

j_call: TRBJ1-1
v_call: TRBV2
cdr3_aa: CASSVGLNTEAFF

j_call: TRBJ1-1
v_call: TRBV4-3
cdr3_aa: CASSQGPANTEAFF

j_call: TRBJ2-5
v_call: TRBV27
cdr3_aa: CASKGLAGGSQETQYF

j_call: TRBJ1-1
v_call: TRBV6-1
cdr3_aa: CASSPEPGGDTEAFF

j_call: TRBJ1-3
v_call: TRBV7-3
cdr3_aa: CASSLYWTHSGNTIYF

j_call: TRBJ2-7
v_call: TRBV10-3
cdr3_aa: CAISAEGQQYF

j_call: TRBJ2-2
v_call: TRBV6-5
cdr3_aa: CASSSAVVTGELFF

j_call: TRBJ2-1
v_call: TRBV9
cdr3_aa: CASSPLAGGQDEQFF

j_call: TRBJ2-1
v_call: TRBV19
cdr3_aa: CASSLGPSRSNEQFF

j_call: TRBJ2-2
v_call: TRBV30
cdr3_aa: CAWGTATHTGELFF

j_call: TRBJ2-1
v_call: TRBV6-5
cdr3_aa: CASRGESYNEQFF

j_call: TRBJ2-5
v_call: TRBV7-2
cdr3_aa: CASSLAGGGQETQYF

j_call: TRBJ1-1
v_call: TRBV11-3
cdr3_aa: CASSLAGTGDAGSDEAFF

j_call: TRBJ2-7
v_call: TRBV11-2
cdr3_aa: CASSLDRWGGGVHEQYF

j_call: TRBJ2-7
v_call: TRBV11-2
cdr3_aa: CASSYGGRPYEQYF

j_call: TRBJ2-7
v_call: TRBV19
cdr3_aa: CASSTTVSYEQYF

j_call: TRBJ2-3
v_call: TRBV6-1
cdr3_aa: CASSERVRGGSDTQYF

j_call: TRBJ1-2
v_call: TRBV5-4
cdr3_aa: CASSLVGGYGYTF

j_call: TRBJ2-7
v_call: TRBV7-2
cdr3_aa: CASRFEWGPSSWQYF

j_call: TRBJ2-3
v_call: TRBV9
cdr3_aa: CASSVIVATDTQYF

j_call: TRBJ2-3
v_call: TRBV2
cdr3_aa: CASSERGGLMGDTQYF

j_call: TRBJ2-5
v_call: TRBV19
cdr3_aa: CASSIAGGPRETQYF

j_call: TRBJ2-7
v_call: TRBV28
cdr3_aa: CASSGGYEQYF

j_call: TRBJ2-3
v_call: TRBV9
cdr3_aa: CASSVGRAQGTDTQYF

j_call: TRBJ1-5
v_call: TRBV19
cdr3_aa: CASMGQGGQPQHF

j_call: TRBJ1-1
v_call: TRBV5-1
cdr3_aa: CASSSGQGWNEAFF

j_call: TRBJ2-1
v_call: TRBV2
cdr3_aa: CASSDRQNNEQFF

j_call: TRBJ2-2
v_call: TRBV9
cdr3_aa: CASSAQGPGELFF

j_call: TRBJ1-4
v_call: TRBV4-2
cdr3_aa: CASSRDRGYEKLFF

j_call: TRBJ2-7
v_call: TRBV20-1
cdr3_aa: CSAPESTGPYF

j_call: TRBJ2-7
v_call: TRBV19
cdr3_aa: CASSIGPGRDSYEQYF

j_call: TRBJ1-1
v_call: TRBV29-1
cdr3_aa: CSVRTAANSEAFF

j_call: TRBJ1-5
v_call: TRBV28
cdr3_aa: CASGDSNQPQHF

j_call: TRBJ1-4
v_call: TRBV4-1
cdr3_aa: CASSGSAGGGWGETNEKLFF

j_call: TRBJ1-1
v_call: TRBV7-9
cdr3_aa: CASLRDTEAFF

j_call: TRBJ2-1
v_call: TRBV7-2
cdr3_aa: CASSLAATSTNEQFF

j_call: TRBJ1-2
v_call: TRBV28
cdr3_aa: CASSLSKWMGYGYTF

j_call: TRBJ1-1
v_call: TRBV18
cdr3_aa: CASSPQRTGEGTEAFF

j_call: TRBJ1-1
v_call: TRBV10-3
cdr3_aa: CAIRDTGGTEAFF

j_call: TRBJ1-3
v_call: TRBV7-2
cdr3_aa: CASSLQKGNTIYF